This T cell receptor (beta chain) was sequenced during a study of T cells in Graves' hyperthyroidism and ophthalmopathy. This clonotype was counted between two and nine times. The antigen remains unidentified. Overall study results and limits: Most thyroid-expanded clonotypes above 0.001 were also found in blood. Stable hyperthyroidism was told apart from ophthalmopathy by a model built on 13 V-J features.

Amplification of TCR beta CDR3 regions used RNA as the template. A first-round RT-PCR of the TCR CDR3 used the HTBI primer set. A single record per CDR3 protein comes from TCRdb applying MiXCR to the multiplex PCR reads. This table has about 410,000 distinct CDR3 sequences, roughly 15% appearing once. Germline V gene data show CDR1 as LNHNV and CDR2 as YYDKDF (reference sequence). This CDR3 is built from 14 residues. V dropped 0 bases and J dropped 8 bases, with 13 bases sitting between them. The material sequenced was blood. The source is a woman in her twenties or thirties with Graves' ophthalmopathy. The V gene is TRBV15, the J gene TRBJ1-2; D possibly corresponds to TRBD1 (5 bases). The CDR3 DNA is TGTGCCACCAGCAGAGATGAGACAGTGCGCGGCTACACCTTC. Its protein product is CATSRDETVRGYTF. Supplemented by reference TRBV15 and TRBJ1-2, the full variable domain reads DAMVIQNPRYQVTQFGKPVTLSCSQTLNHNVMYWYQQKSSQAPKLLFHYYDKDFNNEADTPDNFQSRRPNTSFCFLDIRSPGLGDTAMYLCATSRDETVRGYTFGSGTRLTVV.